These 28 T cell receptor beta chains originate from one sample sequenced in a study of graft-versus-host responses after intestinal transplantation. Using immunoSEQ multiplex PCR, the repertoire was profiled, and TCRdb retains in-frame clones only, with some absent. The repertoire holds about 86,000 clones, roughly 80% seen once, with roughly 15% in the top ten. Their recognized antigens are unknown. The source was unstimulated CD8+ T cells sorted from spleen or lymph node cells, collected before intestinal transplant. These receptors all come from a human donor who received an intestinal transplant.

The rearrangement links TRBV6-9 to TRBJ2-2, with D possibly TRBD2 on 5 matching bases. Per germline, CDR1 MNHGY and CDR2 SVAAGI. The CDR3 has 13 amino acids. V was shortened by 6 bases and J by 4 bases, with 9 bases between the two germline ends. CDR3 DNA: TGTGCCAGCAGCCAACGGGGCACCGGGGAGCTGTTTTTT. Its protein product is CASSQRGTGELFF.

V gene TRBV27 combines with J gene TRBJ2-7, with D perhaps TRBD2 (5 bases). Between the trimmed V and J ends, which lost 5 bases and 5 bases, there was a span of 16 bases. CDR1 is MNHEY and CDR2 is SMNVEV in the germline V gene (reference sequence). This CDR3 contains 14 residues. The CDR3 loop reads CASSEVGAINEQYF. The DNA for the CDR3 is TGTGCCAGCAGTGAAGTGGGAGCCATCAACGAGCAGTACTTC.

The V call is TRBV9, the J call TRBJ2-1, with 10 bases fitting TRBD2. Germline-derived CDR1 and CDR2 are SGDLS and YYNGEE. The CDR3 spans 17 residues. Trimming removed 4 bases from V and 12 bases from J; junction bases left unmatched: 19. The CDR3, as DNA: TGTGCCAGCAGCCCGGGCCCAGGGAGCGGGGGGGGATTAGCGCAGTTCTTC. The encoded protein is CASSPGPGSGGGLAQFF.

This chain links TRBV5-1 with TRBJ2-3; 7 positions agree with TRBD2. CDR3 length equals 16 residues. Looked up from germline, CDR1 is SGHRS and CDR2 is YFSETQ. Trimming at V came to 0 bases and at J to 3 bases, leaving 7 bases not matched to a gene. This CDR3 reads CASSLGAGEPTDTQYF. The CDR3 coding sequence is TGCGCCAGCAGCTTGGGCGCGGGGGAACCAACAGATACGCAGTATTTT.

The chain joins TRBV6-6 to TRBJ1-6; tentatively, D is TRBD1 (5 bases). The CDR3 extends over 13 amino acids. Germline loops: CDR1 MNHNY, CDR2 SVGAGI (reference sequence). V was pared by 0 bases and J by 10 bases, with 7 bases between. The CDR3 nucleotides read TGTGCCAGCAGTTACTCAAGGGGATCACCCCTCCACTTT. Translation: CASSYSRGSPLHF.

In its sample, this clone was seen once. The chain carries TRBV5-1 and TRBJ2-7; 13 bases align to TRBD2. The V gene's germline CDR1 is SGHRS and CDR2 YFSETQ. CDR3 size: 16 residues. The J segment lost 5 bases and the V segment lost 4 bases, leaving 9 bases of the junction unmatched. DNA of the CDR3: TGCGCCAGCAGCCTCATACCGGGACTAGCGGGAAACGAGCAGTACTTC. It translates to CASSLIPGLAGNEQYF.

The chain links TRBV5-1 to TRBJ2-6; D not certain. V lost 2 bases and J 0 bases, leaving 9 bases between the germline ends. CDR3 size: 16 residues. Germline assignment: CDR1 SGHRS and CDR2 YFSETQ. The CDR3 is CASSFQVISGANVLTF. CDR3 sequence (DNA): TGCGCCAGCAGCTTCCAGGTGATCTCTGGGGCCAACGTCCTGACTTTC.

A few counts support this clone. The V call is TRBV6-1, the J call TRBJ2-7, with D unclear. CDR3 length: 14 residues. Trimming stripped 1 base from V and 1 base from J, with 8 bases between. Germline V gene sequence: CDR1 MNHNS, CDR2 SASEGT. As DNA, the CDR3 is TGTGCCAGCAGTGAAGTCCCTGGATCCTACGAGCAGTACTTC. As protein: CASSEVPGSYEQYF.

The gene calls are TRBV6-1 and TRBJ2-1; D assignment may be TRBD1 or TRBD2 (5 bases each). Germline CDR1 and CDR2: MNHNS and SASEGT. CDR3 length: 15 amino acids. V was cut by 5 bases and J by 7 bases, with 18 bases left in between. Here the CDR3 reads CASSSDGGWANEQFF. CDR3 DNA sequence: TGTGCCAGCAGTTCCGATGGGGGTTGGGCGAATGAGCAGTTCTTC.

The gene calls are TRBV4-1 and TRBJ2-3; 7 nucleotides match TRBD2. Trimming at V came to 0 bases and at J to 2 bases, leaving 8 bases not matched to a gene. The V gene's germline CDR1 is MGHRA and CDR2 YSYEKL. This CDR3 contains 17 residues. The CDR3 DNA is TGCGCCAGCAGCCAAGATTTCCGGGGGGTCCTCACAGATACGCAGTATTTT. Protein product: CASSQDFRGVLTDTQYF.

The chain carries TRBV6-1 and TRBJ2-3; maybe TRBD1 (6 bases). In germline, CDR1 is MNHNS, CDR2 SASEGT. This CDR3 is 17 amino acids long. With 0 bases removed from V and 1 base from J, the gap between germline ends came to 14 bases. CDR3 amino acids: CASSEARGQWGTDTQYF. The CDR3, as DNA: TGTGCCAGCAGTGAAGCGCGCGGACAGTGGGGCACAGATACGCAGTATTTT.

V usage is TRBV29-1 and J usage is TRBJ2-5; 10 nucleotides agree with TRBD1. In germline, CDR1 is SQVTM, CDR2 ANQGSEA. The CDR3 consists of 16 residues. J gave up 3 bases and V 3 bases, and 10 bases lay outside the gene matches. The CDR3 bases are TGCAGCGTTGATGACAGGGGGCGGCGGCGGAAAGAGACCCAGTACTTC. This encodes CSVDDRGRRRKETQYF.

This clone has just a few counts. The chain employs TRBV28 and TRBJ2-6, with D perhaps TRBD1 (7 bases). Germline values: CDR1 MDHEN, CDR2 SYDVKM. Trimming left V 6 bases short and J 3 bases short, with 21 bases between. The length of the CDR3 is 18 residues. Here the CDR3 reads CASRFLGQGGGGANVLTF. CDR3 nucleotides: TGTGCCAGCAGGTTTCTAGGCCAGGGGGGAGGTGGGGCCAACGTCCTGACTTTC.

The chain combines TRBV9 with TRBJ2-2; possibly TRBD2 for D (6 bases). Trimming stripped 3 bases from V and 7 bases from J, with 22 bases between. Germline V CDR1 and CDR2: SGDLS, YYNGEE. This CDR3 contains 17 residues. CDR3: CASSAPRAREESGELFF. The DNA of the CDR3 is TGTGCCAGCAGCGCCCCGAGAGCGAGGGAGGAGAGCGGGGAGCTGTTTTTT.

CDR3 protein: CASSILTGDEQFF. The DNA of the CDR3 is TGTGCCAGCAGCATCTTGACAGGGGATGAGCAGTTCTTC. The J gene is TRBJ2-1, the V gene TRBV21-1; the D segment call TRBD1 is taken from the table without a DNA check. TRBV21-1 is recorded as a pseudogene. The CDR3 covers 13 residues.

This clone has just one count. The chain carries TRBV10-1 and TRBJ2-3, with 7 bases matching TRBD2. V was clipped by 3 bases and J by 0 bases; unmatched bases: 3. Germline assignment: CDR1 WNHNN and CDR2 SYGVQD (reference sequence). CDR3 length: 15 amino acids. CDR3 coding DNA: TGCGCCAGCAGTGATGGCGGGGGTAGCACAGATACGCAGTATTTT. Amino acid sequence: CASSDGGGSTDTQYF.

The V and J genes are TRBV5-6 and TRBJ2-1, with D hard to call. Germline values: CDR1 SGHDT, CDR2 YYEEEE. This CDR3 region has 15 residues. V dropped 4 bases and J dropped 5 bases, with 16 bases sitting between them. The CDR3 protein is CASSVGPLLNNEQFF. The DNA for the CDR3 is TGTGCCAGCAGCGTGGGTCCGCTCCTTAACAATGAGCAGTTCTTC.

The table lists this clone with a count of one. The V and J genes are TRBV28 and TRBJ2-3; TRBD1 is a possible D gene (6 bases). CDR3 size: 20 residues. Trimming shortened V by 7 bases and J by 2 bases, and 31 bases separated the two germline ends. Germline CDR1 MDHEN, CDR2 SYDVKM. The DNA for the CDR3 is TGTGCCAGCACCCCGGTAGTGGACAGCGGACCCTTTTTTTTCACAGATACGCAGTATTTT. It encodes CASTPVVDSGPFFFTDTQYF. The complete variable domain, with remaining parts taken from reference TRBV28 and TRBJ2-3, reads DVKVTQSSRYLVKRTGEKVFLECVQDMDHENMFWYRQDPGLGLRLIYFSYDVKMKEKGDIPEGYSVSREKKERFSLILESASTNQTSMYLCASTPVVDSGPFFFTDTQYFGPGTRLTVL.

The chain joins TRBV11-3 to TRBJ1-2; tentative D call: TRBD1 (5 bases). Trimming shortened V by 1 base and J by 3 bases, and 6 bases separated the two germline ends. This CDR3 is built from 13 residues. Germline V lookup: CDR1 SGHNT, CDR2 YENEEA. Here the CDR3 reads CASSLGTYYGYTF. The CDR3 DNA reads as TGTGCCAGCAGCTTAGGGACATACTATGGCTACACCTTC.

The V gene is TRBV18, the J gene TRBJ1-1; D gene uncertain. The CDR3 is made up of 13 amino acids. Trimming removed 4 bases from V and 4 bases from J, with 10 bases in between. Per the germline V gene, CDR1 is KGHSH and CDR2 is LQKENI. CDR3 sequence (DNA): TGTGCCAGCTCACAGGGTGCGGGCACTGAAGCTTTCTTT. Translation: CASSQGAGTEAFF. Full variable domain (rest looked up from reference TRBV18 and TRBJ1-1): NAGVMQNPRHLVRRRGQEARLRCSPMKGHSHVYWYRQLPEEGLKFMVYLQKENIIDESGMPKERFSAEFPKEGPSILRIQQVVRGDSAAYFCASSQGAGTEAFFGQGTRLTVV.

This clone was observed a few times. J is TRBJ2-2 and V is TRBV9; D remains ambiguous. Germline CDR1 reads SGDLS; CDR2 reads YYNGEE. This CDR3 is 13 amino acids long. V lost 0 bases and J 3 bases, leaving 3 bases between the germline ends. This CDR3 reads CASSVEDTGELFF. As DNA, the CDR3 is TGTGCCAGCAGCGTAGAGGACACCGGGGAGCTGTTTTTT.

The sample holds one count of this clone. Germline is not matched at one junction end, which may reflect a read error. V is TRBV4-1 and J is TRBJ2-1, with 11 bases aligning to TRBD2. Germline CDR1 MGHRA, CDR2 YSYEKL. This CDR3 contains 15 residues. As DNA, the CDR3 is TGCGCCAGCAGCCAAGTAGGGGACCGACTAGCGGGACCGCTCTTC. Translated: CASSQVGDRLAGPLF.

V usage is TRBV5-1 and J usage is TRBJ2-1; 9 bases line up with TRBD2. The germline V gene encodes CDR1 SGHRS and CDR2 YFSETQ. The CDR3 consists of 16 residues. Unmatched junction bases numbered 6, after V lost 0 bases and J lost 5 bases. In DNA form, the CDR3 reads TGCGCCAGCAGCTTGGAGGGCGGGAGGGTAGACAATGAGCAGTTCTTC. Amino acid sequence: CASSLEGGRVDNEQFF.

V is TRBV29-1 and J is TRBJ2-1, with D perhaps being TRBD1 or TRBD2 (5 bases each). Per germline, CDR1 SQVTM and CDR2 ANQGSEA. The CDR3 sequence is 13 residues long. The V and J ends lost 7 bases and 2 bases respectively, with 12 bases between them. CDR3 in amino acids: CSAGAYTYNEQFF. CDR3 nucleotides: TGCAGCGCCGGGGCTTACACCTACAATGAGCAGTTCTTC.

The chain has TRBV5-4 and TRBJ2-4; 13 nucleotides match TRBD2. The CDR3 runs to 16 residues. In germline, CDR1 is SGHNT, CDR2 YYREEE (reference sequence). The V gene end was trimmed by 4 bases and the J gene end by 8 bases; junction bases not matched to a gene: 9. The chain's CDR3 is CASSLGTSGISHIQYF. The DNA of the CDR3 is TGTGCCAGCAGCCTAGGGACTAGCGGGATTAGCCACATTCAGTACTTC.

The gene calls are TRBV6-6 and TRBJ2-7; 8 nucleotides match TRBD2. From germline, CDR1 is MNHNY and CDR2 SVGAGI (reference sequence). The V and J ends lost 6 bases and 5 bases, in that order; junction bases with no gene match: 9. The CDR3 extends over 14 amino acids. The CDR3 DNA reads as TGTGCCAGCAGCCCGACTAGCGAACGGGACGAGCAGTACTTC. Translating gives CASSPTSERDEQYF.

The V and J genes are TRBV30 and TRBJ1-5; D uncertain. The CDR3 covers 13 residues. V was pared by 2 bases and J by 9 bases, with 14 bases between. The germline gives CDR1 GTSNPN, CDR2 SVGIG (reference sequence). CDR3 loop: CAWSLTPEWPQHF. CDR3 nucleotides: TGTGCCTGGAGTCTGACTCCCGAGTGGCCCCAGCATTTT.

CDR3 region: CASRTGLGTEAFF. The CDR3 DNA reads TGTGCCAGCAGGACAGGGCTGGGCACTGAAGCTTTCTTT. The rearrangement joins TRBV27 to TRBJ1-1, with 7 nucleotides matching TRBD1. The CDR3 is 13 amino acids. In germline, CDR1 is MNHEY, CDR2 SMNVEV (reference sequence). V lost 6 bases and J lost 4; bases outside the gene matches: 5.